This TCR beta chain stems from a study of blood T cells in healthy people across ages. The CDR3 extends over 15 amino acids. The germline V and J ends were trimmed by 1 base and 4 bases, with 10 bases remaining between them. The germline V gene encodes CDR1 SSHAT and CDR2 FNYEAQ (reference sequence). As for this clonotype: Its antigen remains unknown.

Together with a sample-barcoded 5' primer, a J-beta primer mix was included in a second PCR lasting roughly 6 to 12 cycles. Tags on each cDNA molecule came from a template-switch adaptor with 12 random nucleotides. TCRdb ran MiXCR on the 5' RACE reads and lists one entry per CDR3 protein. The profile covers fewer than 1.5 million distinct CDR3 sequences, with approximately 40% appearing a single time and less than 8% taken by the ten largest. Points from the study as a whole: Whereas aged donors had fewer naive CD4+ cells, long-lived donors had more of them and higher diversity.

The V call is TRBV7-7, the J call TRBJ2-2, with D possibly TRBD1 on 6 matching bases. Sequencing input: blood. This clonotype originated in a woman aged 18 to 35 in good health. The DNA for the CDR3 is TGTGCCAGCAGCTTAGGGCAGGGGATCACCGGGGAGCTGTTTTTT. It encodes CASSLGQGITGELFF.